This TCR beta chain was sequenced for a study of cytomegalovirus exposure and HLA in healthy donors. Looked up from germline, CDR1 is SGHRS and CDR2 is YFSETQ. The CDR3 length is 14 residues. V lost 3 bases to trimming and J lost 5 bases; unmatched junction nucleotides: 4. A note on this clone: What it binds is unknown.

General study points: Segments of the TCR beta V type were, in most cases, productive about 87% or about 30% of the time in an earlier analysis. A later analysis found most CMV-associated TCR beta chains apparently HLA-restricted. Later analysis showed TCR association rates varying by HLA locus, highest for DRB1 and lowest for HLA-C.

60 Vbeta and 13 Jbeta primers were used in PCR. Clones were sequenced by immunoSEQ multiplex PCR, and TCRdb holds only the in-frame ones, with some missing. This sample's table reports roughly 120,000 clones. Sequencing was performed on PBMCs. V and J are TRBV5-1 and TRBJ1-4, with 7 bases matching TRBD1. The clonotype was recovered from a man aged 40-49 years in good health and CMV-seropositive. CDR3 sequence: CASSSMTGNEKLFF. The DNA of the CDR3 is TGCGCCAGCAGCTCCATGACAGGGAATGAAAAACTGTTTTTT.